This entry concerns a single TCR beta chain. Sequencing used immunoSEQ multiplex PCR; TCRdb keeps in-frame clones, though not all of them. The table shows 550,000 to 800,000 clones, with 70% to 90% occurring only once. These data belong to a study of shared T cell receptors in the human thymus. CDR3 length: 14 residues. Germline V CDR1 and CDR2: MNHNS, SASEGT. V was pared by 2 bases and J by 0 bases, with 8 bases between. In addition, the sample was reused for a study of human thymus T cells. From that report: Thymus was obtained from resections taken during corrective heart surgery. What appeared biased in thymic and blood repertoires was the usage of V and J genes. Unrelated individuals were reported by related research to share highly overlapping thymic repertoires.

The V call is TRBV6-1, the J call TRBJ2-7, with unresolved D. The material sequenced was thymocytes. This TCR was sampled from a girl under three years old with a congenital heart defect. This CDR3 reads CASSESGSSYEQYF. CDR3 sequence (DNA): TGTGCCAGCAGTGAATCAGGTAGCTCCTACGAGCAGTACTTC.